This T cell receptor (beta chain) originates from a study of T cells in Graves' hyperthyroidism and ophthalmopathy. The study excluded patients with uncontrolled infection, other autoimmune disease, pregnancy or lactation. The J segment lost 2 bases and the V segment lost 3 bases, leaving 4 bases of the junction unmatched. The CDR3 totals 16 residues. Germline CDR1 and CDR2: SNHLY and FYNNEI. To note about this clonotype: The antigen is not known.

The study, taken as a whole, reports: Most thyroid clonotypes that were expanded above 0.001 also turned up in blood.

Amplification of TCR beta CDR3 regions used RNA as the template. The TCR CDR3 was amplified in a first-round RT-PCR using the HTBI primer set. TCRdb processed the multiplex PCR reads anew with MiXCR; each CDR3 protein has one entry. The sample holds about 570,000 distinct CDR3 sequences, about 45% seen once. The TCR originated in an adult woman with Graves' disease, either hyperthyroidism or ophthalmopathy (not recorded which). The source material was peripheral blood or thyroid tissue (not recorded which). The chain carries TRBV2 and TRBJ2-1; 10 bases fit TRBD2. The CDR3 nucleotides are TGTGCCAGCAGTGAGGTTGGACTAGCGGCCTACAATGAGCAGTTCTTC. Translating gives CASSEVGLAAYNEQFF.